This T cell receptor beta chain was obtained from a study of blood T cell repertoires in COVID-19. The germline V gene encodes CDR1 MNHEY and CDR2 SMNVEV (reference sequence). After removal of 5 bases from V and 7 bases from J, the junction contained 12 bases not matched to a gene. This CDR3 spans 15 amino acids. Measured with immunoSEQ multiplex PCR; TCRdb has only the in-frame clones, and not every one. The sample has 45,000 to 55,000 clones, 84% seen once. The TCR comes from a man aged 50-60 years with acute or convalescent COVID-19. The chain has TRBV27 and TRBJ2-7; 9 bases are a match to TRBD1. The sample was peripheral blood. CDR3 amino acids: CASSPGTGQVREQYF. The CDR3 region has the DNA TGTGCCAGCAGTCCCGGGACAGGGCAGGTGCGGGAGCAGTACTTC.